The 18 T cell receptor beta chains reported below all come from one sample, sequenced in a study of memory CD4+ T cells and cytomegalovirus serostatus. TCRdb keeps only in-frame clones here, not all; method: immunoSEQ multiplex PCR. The profile shows tens of thousands of clones, about 71% of them singletons. The sort gate was single viable CD3+CD4+CD8-CD45RO+ cells for memory CD4+ T cells. The source material was memory CD4+ T cells from blood. All receptors derive from an adult in good health and CMV-seronegative.

The V gene is TRBV27, the J gene TRBJ2-1; 11 nucleotides match TRBD1. The V and J ends lost 6 bases and 5 bases, in that order; junction bases with no gene match: 3. The germline gives CDR1 MNHEY, CDR2 SMNVEV (reference sequence). The CDR3 runs to 14 residues. As DNA, the CDR3 is TGTGCCAGCAGCCGGACAGGGGGCAACAATGAGCAGTTCTTC. It translates to CASSRTGGNNEQFF.

The V and J genes are TRBV4-1 and TRBJ1-1; the D is unclear. The V and J ends lost 4 bases and 10 bases respectively, with 16 bases between them. The germline V gene has CDR1 MGHRA and CDR2 YSYEKL. The length of the CDR3 is 13 residues. The CDR3 region has the DNA TGCGCCAGCAGCCGCCCCAGCCGACAAGGAGCTTTCTTT. Residues: CASSRPSRQGAFF.

V is TRBV7-2 and J is TRBJ2-1; TRBD2 agrees at 11 bases. CDR1 and CDR2 (germline): SGHTA, FQGNSA. V lost 5 bases, J lost 5 bases, and 5 bases stayed unmatched. CDR3 size: 15 residues. CDR3 sequence reads: CASSPGLAENNEQFF. The CDR3 nucleotides read TGTGCCAGCAGCCCGGGACTAGCGGAGAACAATGAGCAGTTCTTC.

This clone is categorized as medium-sized. The genes are TRBV6-1 and TRBJ1-1; D gene unclear. V shed 2 bases and J shed 2 bases, with 9 bases lying between them. This CDR3 has 14 residues. Looked up from germline, CDR1 is MNHNS and CDR2 is SASEGT. In DNA, the CDR3 is TGTGCCAGCAGTGAACAAGCAGCCAACACTGAAGCTTTCTTT. It codes for CASSEQAANTEAFF.

CDR3 sequence: CASSFQGYNEKLFF. The CDR3 nucleotides are TGTGCCAGCAGCTTTCAGGGTTATAATGAAAAACTGTTTTTT. The chain has TRBV11-2 and TRBJ1-4, with a possible D match to TRBD1 (5 bases). The germline gives CDR1 SGHAT, CDR2 FQNNGV. The ends were cut back, 3 bases at V and 4 bases at J, with 9 bases in the middle. This CDR3 contains 14 residues.

V and J are TRBV30 and TRBJ2-7; D tentatively reads TRBD1 or TRBD2 (5 bases each). Germline assignment: CDR1 GTSNPN and CDR2 SVGIG (reference sequence). The germline V and J ends were trimmed by 0 bases and 5 bases, with 14 bases remaining between them. This CDR3 contains 14 residues. The CDR3 nucleotides read TGTGCCTGGAGTGTCCCGGGACCTACTAACGAGCAGTACTTC. This translates into CAWSVPGPTNEQYF.

This clone was counted only a few times. V is TRBV28 and J is TRBJ1-2; TRBD1 matches at 9 bases. V trimming: 4 bases; J trimming: 3 bases; junction bases outside the gene matches: 0. The germline V gene has CDR1 MDHEN and CDR2 SYDVKM. CDR3 size: 13 residues. The CDR3 is CASSWDRDYGYTF. CDR3 nucleotides: TGTGCCAGCAGTTGGGACAGGGACTATGGCTACACCTTC.

This clone has only one observation. DNA for the CDR3: TGTGCCAGTAGTTCGGGGACAGGGCGTTCCTACGAGCAGTACTTC. Its translation is CASSSGTGRSYEQYF. The chain joins TRBV19 to TRBJ2-7; 9 bases agree with TRBD1. Germline assignment: CDR1 LNHDA and CDR2 SQIVND (reference sequence). Trimming cost V 5 bases and J 1 base; bases outside gene matches: 6. The CDR3 runs to 15 residues.

The rearrangement uses TRBV19 and TRBJ2-7; 10 bases are shared with TRBD1. CDR1 and CDR2 from the germline V gene are LNHDA and SQIVND (reference sequence). V shed 5 bases, J shed 2 bases, and the junction held 3 bases outside the gene matches. The CDR3 length is 14 residues. Here the CDR3 reads CASSADRGPYEQYF. The CDR3 DNA is TGTGCCAGTAGTGCCGACAGGGGGCCCTACGAGCAGTACTTC.

J is TRBJ1-1 and V is TRBV19; D gene ambiguous. Germline V gene data show CDR1 as LNHDA and CDR2 as SQIVND (reference sequence). The CDR3 sequence is 14 residues long. Trimming took off 0 bases at V and 1 base at J, with 6 bases between the two ends. This CDR3 reads CASSIDKRNTEAFF. The CDR3 DNA sequence: TGTGCCAGTAGTATAGATAAGAGGAACACTGAAGCTTTCTTT.

V usage is TRBV4-3 and J usage is TRBJ2-1, with 7 bases matching TRBD2. Per the germline V gene, CDR1 is LGHNA and CDR2 is YSLEER. V lost 0 bases to trimming and J lost 15 bases; unmatched junction nucleotides: 8. CDR3 length: 13 residues. In DNA, the CDR3 is TGCGCCAGCAGCCAAGATTCGCGGGAGTCTCCGTTCTTC. Amino acid sequence: CASSQDSRESPFF.

J is TRBJ2-1 and V is TRBV29-1; no clear D. The ends were cut back, 5 bases at V and 0 bases at J, with 8 bases in the middle. The length of the CDR3 is 13 residues. CDR1 and CDR2 from the germline V gene are SQVTM and ANQGSEA. The CDR3 DNA is TGCAGCGTTCAGAGGAGCTCCTACAATGAGCAGTTCTTC. Translated, it gives CSVQRSSYNEQFF.

The V and J genes are TRBV14 and TRBJ2-3; 9 nucleotides match TRBD1. Germline V gene lookup returns CDR1 SGHDN and CDR2 FVKESK. The trim removed 4 bases at V and 3 bases at J, leaving 5 bases unmatched. The CDR3 length is 15 residues. CDR3 amino acids: CASSPGTGWTDTQYF. CDR3 coding DNA: TGTGCCAGCAGCCCGGGGACAGGGTGGACAGATACGCAGTATTTT.

The chain links TRBV28 to TRBJ1-1; TRBD1 aligns across 8 bases. Looked up from germline, CDR1 is MDHEN and CDR2 is SYDVKM. The CDR3 has 19 amino acids. The trim removed 1 base at V and 9 bases at J, leaving 22 bases unmatched. The chain's CDR3 is CASSLFDPLRFGRDRQAFF. CDR3 nucleotide sequence: TGTGCCAGCAGTTTATTTGACCCTTTACGATTCGGGCGGGACAGGCAAGCTTTCTTT. The variable domain in full, completed from reference TRBV28 and TRBJ1-1, reads DVKVTQSSRYLVKRTGEKVFLECVQDMDHENMFWYRQDPGLGLRLIYFSYDVKMKEKGDIPEGYSVSREKKERFSLILESASTNQTSMYLCASSLFDPLRFGRDRQAFFGQGTRLTVV.

The rearrangement uses TRBV2 and TRBJ2-2; 8 bases agree with TRBD2. The ends lost 10 bases at V and 3 bases at J; junction bases unmatched: 10. The CDR3 loop spans 15 amino acids. The germline V gene has CDR1 SNHLY and CDR2 FYNNEI. CDR3 sequence: CATDREGTYTGELFF. The CDR3 DNA reads as TGTGCCACCGACCGGGAGGGCACTTACACCGGGGAGCTGTTTTTT.

The chain links TRBV27 to TRBJ2-7; 10 bases are a match to TRBD1. V dropped 6 bases and J dropped 3; count of bases not matched to a gene: 11. The length of the CDR3 is 16 residues. The germline CDR1 and CDR2 sequences are MNHEY and SMNVEV (reference sequence). This CDR3 reads CASRLKPGQGLYEQYF. As DNA, the CDR3 is TGTGCCAGCAGGTTGAAACCGGGACAGGGGCTCTACGAGCAGTACTTC.

The chain couples TRBV5-1 to TRBJ1-1; D is unresolved. There are 14 residues in the CDR3. The germline V gene encodes CDR1 SGHRS and CDR2 YFSETQ. V lost 1 base to trimming and J lost 3 bases, with 10 bases between them. CDR3 loop: CASSLLSSDTEAFF. The CDR3 nucleotides are TGCGCCAGCAGCTTGTTATCCTCGGACACTGAAGCTTTCTTT.

This clone was seen a handful of times. The J gene is TRBJ2-5, the V gene TRBV7-2; the D is unclear. The germline V and J ends were trimmed by 4 bases and 5 bases, with 17 bases remaining between them. The CDR3 is 15 amino acids. The germline CDR1 and CDR2 sequences are SGHTA and FQGNSA. In DNA, the CDR3 is TGTGCCAGCAGCTCACGGGCCAACCCTGGCGAGACCCAGTACTTC. It specifies CASSSRANPGETQYF.